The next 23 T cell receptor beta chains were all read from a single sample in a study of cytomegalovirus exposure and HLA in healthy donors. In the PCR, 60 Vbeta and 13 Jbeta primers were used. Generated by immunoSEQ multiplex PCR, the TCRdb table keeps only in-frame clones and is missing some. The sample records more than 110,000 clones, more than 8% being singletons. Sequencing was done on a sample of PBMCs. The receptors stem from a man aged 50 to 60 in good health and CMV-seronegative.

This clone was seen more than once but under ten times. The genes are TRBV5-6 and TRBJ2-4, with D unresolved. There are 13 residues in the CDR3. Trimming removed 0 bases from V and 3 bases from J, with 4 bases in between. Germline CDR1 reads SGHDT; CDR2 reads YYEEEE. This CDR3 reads CASSLGSKNIQYF. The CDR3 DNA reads TGTGCCAGCAGCTTGGGCAGCAAAAACATTCAGTACTTC.

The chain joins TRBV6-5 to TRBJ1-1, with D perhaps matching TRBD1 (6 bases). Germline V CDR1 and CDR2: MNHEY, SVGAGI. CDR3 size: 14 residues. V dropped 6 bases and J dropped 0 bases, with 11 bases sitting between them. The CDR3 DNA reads TGTGCCAGCAGAGAAGCAGGGGTGAACACTGAAGCTTTCTTT. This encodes CASREAGVNTEAFF.

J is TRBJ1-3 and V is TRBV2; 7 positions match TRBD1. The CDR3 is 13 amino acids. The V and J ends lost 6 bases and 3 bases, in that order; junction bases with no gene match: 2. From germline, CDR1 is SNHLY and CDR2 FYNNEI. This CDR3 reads CASRGDSGNTIYF. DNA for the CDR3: TGTGCCAGCAGGGGGGACAGTGGAAACACCATATATTTT.

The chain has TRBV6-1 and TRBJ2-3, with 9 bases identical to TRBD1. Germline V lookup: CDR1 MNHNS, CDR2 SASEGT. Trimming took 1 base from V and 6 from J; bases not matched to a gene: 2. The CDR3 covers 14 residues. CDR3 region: CASSEDRGLDTQYF. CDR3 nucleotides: TGTGCCAGCAGTGAAGACAGGGGGCTGGATACGCAGTATTTT.

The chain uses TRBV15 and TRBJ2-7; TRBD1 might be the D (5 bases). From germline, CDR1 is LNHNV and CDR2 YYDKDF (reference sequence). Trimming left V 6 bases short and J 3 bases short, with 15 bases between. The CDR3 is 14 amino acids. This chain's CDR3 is CATSLVADSYEQYF. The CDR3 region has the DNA TGTGCCACCAGTCTGGTTGCCGACAGCTACGAGCAGTACTTC.

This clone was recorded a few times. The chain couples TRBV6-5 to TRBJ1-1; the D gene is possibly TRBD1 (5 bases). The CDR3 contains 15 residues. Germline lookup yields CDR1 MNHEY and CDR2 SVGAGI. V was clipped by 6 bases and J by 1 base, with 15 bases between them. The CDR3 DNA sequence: TGTGCCAGCAGACGCCGGGGGGGTACGAACACTGAAGCTTTCTTT. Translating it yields CASRRRGGTNTEAFF.

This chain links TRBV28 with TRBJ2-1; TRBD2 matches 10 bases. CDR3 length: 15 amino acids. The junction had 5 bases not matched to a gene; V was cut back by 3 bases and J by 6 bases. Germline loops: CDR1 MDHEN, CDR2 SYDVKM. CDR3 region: CASSLSLAGVNEQFF. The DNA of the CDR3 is TGTGCCAGCAGTTTGAGTCTAGCGGGAGTCAATGAGCAGTTCTTC.

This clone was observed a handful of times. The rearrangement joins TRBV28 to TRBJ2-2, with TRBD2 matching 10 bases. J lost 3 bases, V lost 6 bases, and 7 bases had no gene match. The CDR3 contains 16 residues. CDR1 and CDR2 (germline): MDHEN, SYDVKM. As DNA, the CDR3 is TGTGCCAGCAGGTCGGGGACTAGCGTTTACACCGGGGAGCTGTTTTTT. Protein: CASRSGTSVYTGELFF.

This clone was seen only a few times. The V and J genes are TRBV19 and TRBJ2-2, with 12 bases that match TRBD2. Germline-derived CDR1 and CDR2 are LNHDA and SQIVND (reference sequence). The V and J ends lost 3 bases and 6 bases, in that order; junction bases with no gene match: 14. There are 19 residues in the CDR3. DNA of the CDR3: TGTGCCAGTAGTATTCTCGGACTAGCGGGACCCGGGGTCCCCGGGGAGCTGTTTTTT. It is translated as CASSILGLAGPGVPGELFF.

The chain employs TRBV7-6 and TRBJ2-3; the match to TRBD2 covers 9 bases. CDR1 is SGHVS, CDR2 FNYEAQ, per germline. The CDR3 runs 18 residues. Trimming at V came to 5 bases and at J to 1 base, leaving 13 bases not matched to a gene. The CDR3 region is CASSLGAGGPGGTDTQYF. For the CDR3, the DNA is TGTGCCAGCAGCCTGGGGGCGGGGGGGCCTGGCGGCACAGATACGCAGTATTTT. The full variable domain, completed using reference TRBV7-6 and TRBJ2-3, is GAGVSQSPRYKVTKRGQDVALRCDPISGHVSLYWYRQALGQGPEFLTYFNYEAQQDKSGLPNDRFSAERPEGSISTLTIQRTEQRDSAMYRCASSLGAGGPGGTDTQYFGPGTRLTVL.

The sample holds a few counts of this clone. CDR3 sequence: CASSAERTGNYGYTF. CDR3 DNA: TGTGCCAGCAGTGCCGAAAGGACAGGGAACTATGGCTACACCTTC. V usage is TRBV2 and J usage is TRBJ1-2, with 8 nucleotides matching TRBD1. The trim removed 4 bases at V and 2 bases at J, leaving 6 bases unmatched. The CDR3 runs 15 residues. The germline V gene encodes CDR1 SNHLY and CDR2 FYNNEI.

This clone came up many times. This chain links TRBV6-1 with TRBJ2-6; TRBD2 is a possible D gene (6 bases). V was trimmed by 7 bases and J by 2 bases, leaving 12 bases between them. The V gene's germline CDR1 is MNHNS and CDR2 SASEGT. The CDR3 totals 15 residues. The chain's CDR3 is CASTEEGTGANVLTF. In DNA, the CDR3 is TGTGCCAGCACCGAGGAGGGAACTGGGGCCAACGTCCTGACTTTC.

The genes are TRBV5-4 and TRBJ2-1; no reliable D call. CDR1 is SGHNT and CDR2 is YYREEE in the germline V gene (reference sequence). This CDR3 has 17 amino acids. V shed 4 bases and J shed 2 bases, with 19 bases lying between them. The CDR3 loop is CASSPPRPLSPYNEQFF. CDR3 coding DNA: TGTGCCAGCAGCCCCCCGCGTCCTCTATCCCCCTACAATGAGCAGTTCTTC.

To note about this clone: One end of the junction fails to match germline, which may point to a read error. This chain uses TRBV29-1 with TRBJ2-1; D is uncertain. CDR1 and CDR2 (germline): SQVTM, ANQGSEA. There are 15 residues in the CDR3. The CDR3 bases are TGCAGCGTTGCTGTGAACTTCGACTCCTTCAATGAGCAGTTCTTC. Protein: CSVAVNFDSFNEQFF.

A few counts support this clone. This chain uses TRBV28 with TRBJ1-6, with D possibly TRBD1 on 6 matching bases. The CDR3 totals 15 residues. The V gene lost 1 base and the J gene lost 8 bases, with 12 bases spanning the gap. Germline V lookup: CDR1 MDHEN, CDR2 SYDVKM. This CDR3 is CASSLYRAIDSPLHF. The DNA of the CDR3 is TGTGCCAGCAGTTTATACAGGGCGATAGATTCACCCCTCCACTTT.

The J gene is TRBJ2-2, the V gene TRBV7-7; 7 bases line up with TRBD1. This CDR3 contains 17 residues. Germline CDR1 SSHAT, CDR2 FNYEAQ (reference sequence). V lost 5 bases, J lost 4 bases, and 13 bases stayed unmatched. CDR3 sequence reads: CASSPVPGQRRTGELFF. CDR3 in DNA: TGTGCCAGCAGCCCAGTCCCGGGACAGAGGCGCACCGGGGAGCTGTTTTTT.

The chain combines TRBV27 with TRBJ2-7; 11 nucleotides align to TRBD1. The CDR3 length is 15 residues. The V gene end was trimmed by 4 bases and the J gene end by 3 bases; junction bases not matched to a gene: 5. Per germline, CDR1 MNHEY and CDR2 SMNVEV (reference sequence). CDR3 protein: CASSSRDRGVYEQYF. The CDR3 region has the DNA TGTGCCAGCAGTTCCCGGGACAGGGGGGTCTACGAGCAGTACTTC.

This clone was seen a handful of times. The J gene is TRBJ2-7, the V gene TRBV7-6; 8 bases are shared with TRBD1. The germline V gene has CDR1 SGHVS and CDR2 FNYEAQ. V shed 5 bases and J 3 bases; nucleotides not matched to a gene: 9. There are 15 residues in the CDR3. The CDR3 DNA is TGTGCCAGCAGCGAAGCAGGACAGGGAGTCTACGAGCAGTACTTC. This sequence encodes CASSEAGQGVYEQYF.

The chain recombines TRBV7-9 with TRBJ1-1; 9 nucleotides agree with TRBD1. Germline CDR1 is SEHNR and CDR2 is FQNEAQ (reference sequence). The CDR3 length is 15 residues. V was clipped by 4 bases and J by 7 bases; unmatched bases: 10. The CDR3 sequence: CASSSLGQGINEAFF. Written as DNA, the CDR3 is TGTGCCAGCAGCTCTCTGGGACAGGGCATTAATGAAGCTTTCTTT.

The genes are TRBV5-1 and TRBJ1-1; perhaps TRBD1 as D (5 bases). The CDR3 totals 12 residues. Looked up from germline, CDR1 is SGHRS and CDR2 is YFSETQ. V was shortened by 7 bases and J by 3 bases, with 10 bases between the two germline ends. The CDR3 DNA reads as TGCGCCAGCGGGGCTCGGGACACTGAAGCTTTCTTT. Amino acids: CASGARDTEAFF. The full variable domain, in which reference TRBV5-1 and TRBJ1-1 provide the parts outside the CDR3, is KAGVTQTPRYLIKTRGQQVTLSCSPISGHRSVSWYQQTPGQGLQFLFEYFSETQRNKGNFPGRFSGRQFSNSRSEMNVSTLELGDSALYLCASGARDTEAFFGQGTRLTVV.

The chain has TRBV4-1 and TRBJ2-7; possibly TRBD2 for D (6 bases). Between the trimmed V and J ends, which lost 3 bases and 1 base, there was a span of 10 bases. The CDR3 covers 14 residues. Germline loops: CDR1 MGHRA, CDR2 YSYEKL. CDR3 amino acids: CASSQTRGSYEQYF. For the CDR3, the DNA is TGCGCCAGCAGCCAGACTAGAGGTTCCTACGAGCAGTACTTC.

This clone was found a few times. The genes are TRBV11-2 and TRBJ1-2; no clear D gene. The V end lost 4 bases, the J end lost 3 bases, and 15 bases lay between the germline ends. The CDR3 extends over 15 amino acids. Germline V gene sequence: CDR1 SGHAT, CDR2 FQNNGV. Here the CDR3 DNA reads TGTGCCAGCAGCTCGTCCGGGAGGAAAGACTATGGCTACACCTTC. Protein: CASSSSGRKDYGYTF.

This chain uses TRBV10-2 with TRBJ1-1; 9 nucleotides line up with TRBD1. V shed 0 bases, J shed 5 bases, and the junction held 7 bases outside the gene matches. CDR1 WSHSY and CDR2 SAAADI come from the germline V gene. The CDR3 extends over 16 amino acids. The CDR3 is CASSESPQGAGTEAFF. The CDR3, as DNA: TGCGCCAGCAGTGAGTCTCCACAGGGGGCCGGTACTGAAGCTTTCTTT.